The source of this T cell receptor beta chain is a study of cytomegalovirus exposure and HLA in healthy donors. Study results and limitations: There were 150 or so TCR beta chains listed as cytomegalovirus-associated. In vitro testing confirmed a few CMV-associated chains as specific for CMV antigens.

The CDR3 runs to 15 residues. Germline assignment: CDR1 SEHNR and CDR2 FQNEAQ (reference sequence). Losses at the gene ends were 5 bases for V and 7 bases for J; bases not matched to a gene: 9. Primers: 60 Vbeta forward and 13 Jbeta reverse. Authors' analysis steps: Later work found 74 million or so unique TCR beta chains, with about 10 million shared. The protocol was immunoSEQ multiplex PCR, while the TCRdb copy is restricted to in-frame clones and leaves out a portion. The V and J calls and clone size come from that table; D and trimming were worked out from the DNA. The top ten hold approximately 1.4% of the sample, which has 100,000 to 150,000 clones, 75% to 90% seen once. To note about this clone: Its antigen is as yet unknown.

The sequence derives from a man aged 40-50 years in good health and CMV-seronegative. Sequencing input: PBMCs. The genes are TRBV7-9 and TRBJ2-2, with 8 bases lining up with TRBD1. The CDR3 loop reads CASSPRQGKDGELFF. CDR3 in DNA: TGTGCCAGCAGCCCAAGACAGGGGAAAGACGGGGAGCTGTTTTTT.